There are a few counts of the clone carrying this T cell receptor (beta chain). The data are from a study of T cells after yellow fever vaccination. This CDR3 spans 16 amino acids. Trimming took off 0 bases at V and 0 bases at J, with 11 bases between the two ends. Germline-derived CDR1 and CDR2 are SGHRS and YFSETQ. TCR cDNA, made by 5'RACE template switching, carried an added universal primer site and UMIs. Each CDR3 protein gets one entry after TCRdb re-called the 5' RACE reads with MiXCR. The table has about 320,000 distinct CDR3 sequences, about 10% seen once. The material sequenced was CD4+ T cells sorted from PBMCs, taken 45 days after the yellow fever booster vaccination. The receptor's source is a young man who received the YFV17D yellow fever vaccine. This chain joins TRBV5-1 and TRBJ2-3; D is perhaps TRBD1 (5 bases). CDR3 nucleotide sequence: TGCGCCAGCAGCTTGGAGGGGTCAGCGAGCACAGATACGCAGTATTTT. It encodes CASSLEGSASTDTQYF. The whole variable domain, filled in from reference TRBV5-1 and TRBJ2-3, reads KAGVTQTPRYLIKTRGQQVTLSCSPISGHRSVSWYQQTPGQGLQFLFEYFSETQRNKGNFPGRFSGRQFSNSRSEMNVSTLELGDSALYLCASSLEGSASTDTQYFGPGTRLTVL.